A selection of T cell receptor beta chains follows, all from one sample in a study of HIV-infected patients and healthy controls. TCRdb re-called the 5' RACE reads through MiXCR, storing one row per CDR3 protein. This table has 70,000 or so distinct CDR3 sequences, about 17% appearing once. Sequenced: CD4+ T cells from blood. The receptor source for this set is a human donor in good health. The CDR3 runs from the conserved cysteine through the conserved F or W.

v_call,cdr3_aa
TRBV12-3/TRBV12-4,CASSLAPRMNQPQHF
TRBV30,CAWRYLADVTDTQYF
TRBV20-1,CSARSNGQDREKLFF
TRBV9,CASSTSPSQEKLFF
TRBV18,CASSPTLADSGNTIYF
TRBV20-1,CSARSTSTYEQYF
TRBV12-3/TRBV12-4,CASFGPNEKLFF
TRBV6-6,CASSLLQGYEQYF
TRBV7-9,CASSPWTSGDTQYF
TRBV7-2,CASTYTDTQYF
TRBV11-2,CASSLGGQNEQFF
TRBV5-4,CASSLDSGANVLTF
TRBV6-1,CASSGTGGIYEQYF
TRBV6-1,CASSLVAEAFF
TRBV11-2,CASSPRDIGEQFF
TRBV7-8,CASSPYRNTEAFF
TRBV6-6,CASSSTGDTDTQYF
TRBV4-3,CASSRERVTRTSGNTIYF
TRBV7-2,CASSLVGDLGVEAFF
TRBV6-2/TRBV6-3,CASSYPGGYGQPQHF
TRBV3-1,CASSQERTAYTEAFF
TRBV6-5,CASSYSTGPGKTQYF
TRBV27,CASSPNPRGRVTDTQYF
TRBV6-2/TRBV6-3,CASSYSSGALSGANVLTF
TRBV5-4,CASSLEGPPSTDTQYF
TRBV4-3,CASSRGTSFLFF